This T cell receptor (beta chain) was recorded in a study of OX40 agonist ivuxolimab in advanced cancers. The CDR3 consists of 15 residues. Germline V gives CDR1 ENHRY, CDR2 SYGVKD. V was shortened by 7 bases and J by 4 bases, with 19 bases between the two germline ends. This table comes from immunoSEQ multiplex PCR, and its TCRdb copy is limited to in-frame clones, with some not included. The table records over 30,000 clones, approximately 91% of them present only once. The gene calls are TRBV10-3 and TRBJ1-1, with D possibly being TRBD1 (5 bases). The clonotype comes from an adult with an advanced solid tumor such as melanoma, head and neck, liver or kidney cancer. Sequencing was performed on CD4+ or CD8+ T cells sorted from blood, taken in a trial of the OX40 agonist ivuxolimab. As DNA, the CDR3 is TGTGCCATCAAACCTCGGGACGGCCCGGGCACTGAAGCTTTCTTT. This codes for CAIKPRDGPGTEAFF.